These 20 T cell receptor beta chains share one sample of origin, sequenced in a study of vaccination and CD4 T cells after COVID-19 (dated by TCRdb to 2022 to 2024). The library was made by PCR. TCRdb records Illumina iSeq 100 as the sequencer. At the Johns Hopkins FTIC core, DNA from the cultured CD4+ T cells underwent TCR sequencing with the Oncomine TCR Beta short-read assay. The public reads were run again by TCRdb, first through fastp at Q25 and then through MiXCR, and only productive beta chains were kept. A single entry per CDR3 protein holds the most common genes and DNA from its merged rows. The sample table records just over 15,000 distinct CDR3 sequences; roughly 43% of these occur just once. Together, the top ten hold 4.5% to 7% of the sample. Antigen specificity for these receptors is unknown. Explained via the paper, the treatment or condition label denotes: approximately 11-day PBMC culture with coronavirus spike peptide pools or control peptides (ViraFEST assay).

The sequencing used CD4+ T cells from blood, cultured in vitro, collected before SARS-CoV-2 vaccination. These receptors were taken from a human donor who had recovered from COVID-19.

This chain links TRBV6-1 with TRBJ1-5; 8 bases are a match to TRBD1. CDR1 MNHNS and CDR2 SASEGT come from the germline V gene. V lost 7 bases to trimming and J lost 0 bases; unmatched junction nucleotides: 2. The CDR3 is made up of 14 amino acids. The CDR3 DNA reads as TGTGCCAGCACAGGGGGCGGTAGCAATCAGCCCCAGCATTTT. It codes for CASTGGGSNQPQHF.

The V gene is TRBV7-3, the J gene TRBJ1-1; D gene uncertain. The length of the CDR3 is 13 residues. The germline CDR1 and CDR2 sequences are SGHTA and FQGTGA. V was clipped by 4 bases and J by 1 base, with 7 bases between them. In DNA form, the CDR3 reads TGTGCCAGCAGCTGGGGAGAGAACACTGAAGCTTTCTTT. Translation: CASSWGENTEAFF.

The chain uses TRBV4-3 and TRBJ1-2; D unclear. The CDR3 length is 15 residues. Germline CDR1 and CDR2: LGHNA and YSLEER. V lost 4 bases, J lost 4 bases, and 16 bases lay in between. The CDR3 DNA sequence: TGCGCCAGCAGCCCCGGACTAGGGTTGGGCTATGGCTACACCTTC. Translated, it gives CASSPGLGLGYGYTF.

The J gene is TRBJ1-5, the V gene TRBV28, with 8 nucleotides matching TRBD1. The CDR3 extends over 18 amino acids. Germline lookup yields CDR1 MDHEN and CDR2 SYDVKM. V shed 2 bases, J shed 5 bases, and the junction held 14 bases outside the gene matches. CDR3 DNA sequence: TGTGCCAGCAGTTTACCCGACCTCGGACAGGGTCATCATCAGCCCCAGCATTTT. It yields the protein CASSLPDLGQGHHQPQHF.

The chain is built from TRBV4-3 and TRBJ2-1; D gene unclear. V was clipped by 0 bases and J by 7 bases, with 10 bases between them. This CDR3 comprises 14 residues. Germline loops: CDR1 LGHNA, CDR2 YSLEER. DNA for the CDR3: TGCGCCAGCAGCCAAGACACCTCCCGGAATGAGCAGTTCTTC. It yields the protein CASSQDTSRNEQFF.

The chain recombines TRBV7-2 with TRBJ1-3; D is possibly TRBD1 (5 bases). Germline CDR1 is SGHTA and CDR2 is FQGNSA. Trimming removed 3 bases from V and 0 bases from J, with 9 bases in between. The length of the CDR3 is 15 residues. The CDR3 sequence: CASSFGTGSGNTIYF. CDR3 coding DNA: TGTGCCAGCAGCTTTGGTACAGGCTCTGGAAACACCATATATTTT.

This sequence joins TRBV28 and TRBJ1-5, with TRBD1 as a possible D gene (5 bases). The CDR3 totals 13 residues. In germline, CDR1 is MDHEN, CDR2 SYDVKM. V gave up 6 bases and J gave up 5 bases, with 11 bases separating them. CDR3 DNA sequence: TGTGCCAGCAGGCGACAGCGGGATCAGCCCCAGCATTTT. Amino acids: CASRRQRDQPQHF.

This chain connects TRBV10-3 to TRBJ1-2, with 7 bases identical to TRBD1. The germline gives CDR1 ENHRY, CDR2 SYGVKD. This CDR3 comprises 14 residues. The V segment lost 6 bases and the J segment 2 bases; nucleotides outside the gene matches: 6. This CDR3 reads CAISQLQGNYGYTF. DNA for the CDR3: TGTGCCATCAGCCAACTACAGGGGAACTATGGCTACACCTTC.

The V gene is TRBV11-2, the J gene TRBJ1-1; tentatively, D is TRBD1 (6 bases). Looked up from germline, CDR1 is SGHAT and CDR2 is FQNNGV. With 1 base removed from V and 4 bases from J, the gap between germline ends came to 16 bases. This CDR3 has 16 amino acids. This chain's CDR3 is CASSLVSRGGGTEAFF. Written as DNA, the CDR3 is TGTGCCAGCAGCTTAGTCAGCAGGGGAGGTGGCACTGAAGCTTTCTTT.

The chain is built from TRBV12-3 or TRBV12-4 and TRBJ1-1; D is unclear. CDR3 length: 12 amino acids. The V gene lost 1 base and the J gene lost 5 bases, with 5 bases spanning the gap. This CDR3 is CASSLGRTEAFF. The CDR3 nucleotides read TGTGCCAGCAGTTTAGGGCGGACTGAAGCTTTCTTT.

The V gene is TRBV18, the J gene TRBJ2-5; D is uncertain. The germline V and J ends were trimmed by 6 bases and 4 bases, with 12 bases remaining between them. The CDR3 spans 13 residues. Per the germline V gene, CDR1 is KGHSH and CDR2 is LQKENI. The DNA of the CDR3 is TGTGCCAGCTCGCGCGATGGAAGAGAGACCCAGTACTTC. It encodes CASSRDGRETQYF.

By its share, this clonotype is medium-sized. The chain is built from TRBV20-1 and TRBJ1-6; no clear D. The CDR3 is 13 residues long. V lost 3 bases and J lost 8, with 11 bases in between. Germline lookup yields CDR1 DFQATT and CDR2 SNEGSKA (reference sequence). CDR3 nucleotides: TGCAGTGCTAGTGCGGGCGGAGATTCACCCCTCCACTTT. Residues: CSASAGGDSPLHF.

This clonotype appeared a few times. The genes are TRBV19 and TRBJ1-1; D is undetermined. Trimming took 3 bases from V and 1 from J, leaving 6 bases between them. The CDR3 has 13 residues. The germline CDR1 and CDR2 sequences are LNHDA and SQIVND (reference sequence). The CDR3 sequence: CASSITGNTEAFF. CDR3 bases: TGTGCCAGTAGTATTACTGGGAACACTGAAGCTTTCTTT.

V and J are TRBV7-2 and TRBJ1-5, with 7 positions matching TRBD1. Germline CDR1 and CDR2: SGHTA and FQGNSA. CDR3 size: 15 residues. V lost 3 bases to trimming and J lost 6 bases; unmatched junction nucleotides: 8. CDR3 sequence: CASSLHMTGFQPQHF. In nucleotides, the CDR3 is TGTGCCAGCAGCTTGCACATGACAGGGTTTCAGCCCCAGCATTTT.

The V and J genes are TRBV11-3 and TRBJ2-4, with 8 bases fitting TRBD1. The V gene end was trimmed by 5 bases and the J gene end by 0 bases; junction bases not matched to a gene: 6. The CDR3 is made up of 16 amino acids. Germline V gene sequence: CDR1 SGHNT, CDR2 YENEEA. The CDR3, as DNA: TGTGCCAGCAGCCCGAACAGGGGGTTAGCCAAAAACATTCAGTACTTC. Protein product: CASSPNRGLAKNIQYF.

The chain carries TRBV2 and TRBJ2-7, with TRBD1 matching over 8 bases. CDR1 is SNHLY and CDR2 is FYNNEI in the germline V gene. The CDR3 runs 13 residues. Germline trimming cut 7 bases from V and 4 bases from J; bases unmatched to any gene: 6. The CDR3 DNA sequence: TGTGCCAGCATGGTGGACAGGGCTTACGAGCAGTACTTC. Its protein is CASMVDRAYEQYF.

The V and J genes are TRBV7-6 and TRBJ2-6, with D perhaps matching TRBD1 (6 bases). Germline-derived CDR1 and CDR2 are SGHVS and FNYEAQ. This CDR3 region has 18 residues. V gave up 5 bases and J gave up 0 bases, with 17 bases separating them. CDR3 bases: TGTGCCAGCAGCCCCCAAACAGGGACGAGCTCTGGGGCCAACGTCCTGACTTTC. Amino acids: CASSPQTGTSSGANVLTF. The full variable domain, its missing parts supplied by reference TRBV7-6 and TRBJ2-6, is GAGVSQSPRYKVTKRGQDVALRCDPISGHVSLYWYRQALGQGPEFLTYFNYEAQQDKSGLPNDRFSAERPEGSISTLTIQRTEQRDSAMYRCASSPQTGTSSGANVLTFGAGSRLTVL.

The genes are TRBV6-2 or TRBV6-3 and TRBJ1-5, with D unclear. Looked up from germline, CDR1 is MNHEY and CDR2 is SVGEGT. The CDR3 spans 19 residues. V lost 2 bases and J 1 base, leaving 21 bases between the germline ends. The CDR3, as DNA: TGTGCCAGCAGTTACCACCCGAGGACGTCGAGGTGGAGCAATCAGCCCCAGCATTTT. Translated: CASSYHPRTSRWSNQPQHF.

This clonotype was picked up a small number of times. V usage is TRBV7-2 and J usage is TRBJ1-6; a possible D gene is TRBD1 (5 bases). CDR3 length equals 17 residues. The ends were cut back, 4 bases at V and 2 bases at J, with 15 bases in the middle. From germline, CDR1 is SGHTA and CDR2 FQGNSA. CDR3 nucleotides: TGTGCCAGCAGCTCCCCTCAGGGAACACCCTATAATTCACCCCTCCACTTT. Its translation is CASSSPQGTPYNSPLHF. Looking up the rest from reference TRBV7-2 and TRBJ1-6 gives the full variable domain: GAGVSQSPSNKVTEKGKDVELRCDPISGHTALYWYRQSLGQGLEFLIYFQGNSAPDKSGLPSDRFSAERTGGSVSTLTIQRTQQEDSAVYLCASSSPQGTPYNSPLHFGNGTRLTVT.

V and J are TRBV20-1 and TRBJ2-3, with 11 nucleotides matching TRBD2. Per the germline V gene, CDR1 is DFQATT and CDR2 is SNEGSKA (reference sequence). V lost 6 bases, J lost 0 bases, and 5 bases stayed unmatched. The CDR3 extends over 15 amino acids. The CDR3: CSAASGGFSTDTQYF. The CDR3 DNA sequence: TGCAGTGCAGCTAGCGGGGGGTTTAGCACAGATACGCAGTATTTT.